What follows are 24 T cell receptor beta chains derived from one specimen sequenced in a study of T cells in localized non-small cell lung cancer. TCRdb's table, derived via immunoSEQ multiplex PCR, lists solely in-frame clones and lacks some. The table records about 17,000 clones, around four fifths of them present only once. The sequencing used peripheral blood, collected before any cancer treatment. Receptor source: a male donor at least 60 years old with stage III lung adenocarcinoma.

The chain couples TRBV5-1 to TRBJ2-7; D not resolved. Germline V CDR1 and CDR2: SGHRS, YFSETQ. The CDR3 consists of 13 residues. The germline V and J ends were trimmed by 0 bases and 6 bases, with 10 bases remaining between them. CDR3 sequence: CASSLGITGEQYF. The DNA of the CDR3 is TGCGCCAGCAGCTTGGGGATAACGGGCGAGCAGTACTTC.

The chain couples TRBV5-1 to TRBJ1-4; D might be TRBD1 (5 bases). V dropped 4 bases and J dropped 12 bases, with 22 bases sitting between them. Germline V gene data show CDR1 as SGHRS and CDR2 as YFSETQ. This CDR3 spans 15 amino acids. CDR3: CASSPDPGTTAQLFF. The CDR3 DNA reads as TGCGCCAGCAGCCCGGACCCAGGGACGACCGCGCAACTGTTTTTT.

This clone was found a few times. The rearrangement links TRBV6-5 to TRBJ1-6, with 8 nucleotides matching TRBD1. The J segment lost 9 bases and the V segment lost 6 bases, leaving 10 bases of the junction unmatched. The V gene's germline CDR1 is MNHEY and CDR2 SVGAGI. CDR3 length: 15 residues. DNA of the CDR3: TGTGCCAGCAGACCTGGACAGGGTGTCTTTTCACCCCTCCACTTT. It translates to CASRPGQGVFSPLHF.

The chain couples TRBV18 to TRBJ2-1; 12 positions match TRBD2. Germline CDR1 is KGHSH and CDR2 is LQKENI. With V trimmed by 1 base and J by 6 bases, 4 bases remained unmatched. The CDR3 covers 16 residues. CDR3 nucleotides: TGTGCCAGCTCACCACAACTAGCGGGGGGACCCAATGAGCAGTTCTTC. It is translated as CASSPQLAGGPNEQFF.

V is TRBV10-3 and J is TRBJ2-7; no reliable D call. The germline V gene encodes CDR1 ENHRY and CDR2 SYGVKD. The CDR3 consists of 11 residues. V lost 0 bases to trimming and J lost 5 bases, with 2 bases between them. CDR3 protein: CAISESDEQYF. CDR3 DNA: TGTGCCATCAGTGAGTCGGACGAGCAGTACTTC.

This clone was seen just once. This CDR3 fails to terminate in the conserved phenylalanine or tryptophan, so it likely reflects a read error. The V gene is TRBV6-6, the J gene TRBJ1-2, with D possibly TRBD1 on 5 matching bases. This CDR3 spans 15 amino acids. CDR1 and CDR2 (germline): MNHNY, SVGAGI (reference sequence). Trimming took off 0 bases at V and 5 bases at J, with 13 bases between the two ends. The CDR3 is CASSYSMGGKYGYTL. As DNA, the CDR3 is TGTGCCAGCAGTTACTCTATGGGGGGTAAATATGGCTACACCCTC.

There are a few counts of this clone. The J gene is TRBJ1-1, the V gene TRBV4-2; weak D call: TRBD1 (5 bases). V was cut by 0 bases and J by 5 bases, with 16 bases left in between. Per germline, CDR1 LGHNA and CDR2 YNFKEQ. The CDR3 contains 16 residues. This CDR3 reads CASSQDLVGVGTEAFF. In DNA, the CDR3 is TGTGCCAGCAGCCAAGATCTTGTAGGGGTTGGGACTGAAGCTTTCTTT.

The chain employs TRBV6-6 and TRBJ2-1; a possible D gene is TRBD1 (5 bases). This CDR3 has 16 residues. V lost 0 bases and J lost 7, with 16 bases in between. Per the germline V gene, CDR1 is MNHNY and CDR2 is SVGAGI (reference sequence). The CDR3 DNA reads TGTGCCAGCAGTTACTCGATCCAGAGCAGGGAAAATGAGCAGTTCTTC. Its protein product is CASSYSIQSRENEQFF.

The V gene is TRBV5-6, the J gene TRBJ1-6; 7 bases line up with TRBD1. J gave up 7 bases and V 3 bases, and 10 bases lay outside the gene matches. CDR3 size: 16 residues. CDR1 SGHDT and CDR2 YYEEEE come from the germline V gene. Here the CDR3 DNA reads TGTGCCAGCAGCTACCGGGACAGCCGGCACAATTCACCCCTCCACTTT. Its translation is CASSYRDSRHNSPLHF.

Worth noting for this clone: Additional DNA sequences in this sample encode the identical CDR3. The chain combines TRBV7-6 with TRBJ2-7; 7 bases align to TRBD1. V trimming: 6 bases; J trimming: 1 base; junction bases outside the gene matches: 12. The CDR3 length is 16 residues. Germline lookup yields CDR1 SGHVS and CDR2 FNYEAQ. DNA for the CDR3: TGTGCCAGCAGTCCGAACCGCGGACAGGCATCCTACGAGCAGTACTTC. Residues: CASSPNRGQASYEQYF.

This chain links TRBV7-9 with TRBJ1-1; the match to TRBD1 covers 9 bases. Germline values: CDR1 SEHNR, CDR2 FQNEAQ (reference sequence). The CDR3 covers 14 residues. Trimming at V came to 4 bases and at J to 6 bases, leaving 6 bases not matched to a gene. CDR3: CASSSQGASAEAFF. The CDR3 nucleotides are TGTGCCAGCAGCTCACAGGGGGCGAGCGCTGAAGCTTTCTTT.

In DNA form, the CDR3 reads TGTGCCAGCAGCCTATTTTCTACCCAGACAAACACCGGGGAGCTGTTTTTT. This sequence encodes CASSLFSTQTNTGELFF. This chain links TRBV5-5 with TRBJ2-2, with D uncertain. Trimming took off 4 bases at V and 2 bases at J, with 18 bases between the two ends. Looked up from germline, CDR1 is SGHKS and CDR2 is YYEKEE (reference sequence). The CDR3 sequence is 17 residues long.

This sequence joins TRBV30 and TRBJ1-1; D perhaps matches TRBD1 (5 bases). V shed 4 bases and J shed 0 bases, with 18 bases lying between them. The CDR3 totals 16 residues. Germline V CDR1 and CDR2: GTSNPN, SVGIG (reference sequence). The CDR3 here is CAWTFWGLGMNTEAFF. The CDR3 nucleotides read TGTGCCTGGACTTTTTGGGGGTTGGGCATGAACACTGAAGCTTTCTTT.

The chain couples TRBV27 to TRBJ1-1; 10 bases line up with TRBD1. After removal of 9 bases from V and 0 bases from J, the junction contained 10 bases not matched to a gene. This CDR3 contains 16 residues. CDR1 and CDR2 from the germline V gene are MNHEY and SMNVEV (reference sequence). CDR3 nucleotide sequence: TGTGCCAGGGGGGGGGACAGGGGTTTTTTGAACACTGAAGCTTTCTTT. Translating it yields CARGGDRGFLNTEAFF.

The rearrangement joins TRBV7-4 to TRBJ2-1; 7 bases are shared with TRBD1. Germline assignment: CDR1 SGHVT and CDR2 SQSDAQ. Unmatched junction bases numbered 8, after V lost 3 bases and J lost 9 bases. CDR3 length equals 14 residues. The CDR3 nucleotides read TGTGCCAGCAGCTTGAATGAGGGGGCGGTTGAGCAGTTCTTC. Amino acids: CASSLNEGAVEQFF.

DNA for the CDR3: TGTGCCCTTACGTTTGGGTCTGAGCAGTTCTTC. Its translation is CALTFGSEQFF. The chain couples TRBV6-6 to TRBJ2-1; D ambiguous. The V gene's germline CDR1 is MNHNY and CDR2 SVGAGI (reference sequence). The V end was cut by 11 bases, the J end by 9 bases, with 14 bases between. CDR3 size: 11 residues.

The CDR3 DNA is TGTGCCAGCAGTTCCCGAGGACAGGCGACTGAAGCTTTCTTT. It is translated as CASSSRGQATEAFF. This chain connects TRBV7-9 to TRBJ1-1; 7 bases map to TRBD1. The CDR3 has 14 residues. In germline, CDR1 is SEHNR, CDR2 FQNEAQ (reference sequence). V trimming: 6 bases; J trimming: 5 bases; junction bases outside the gene matches: 9.

The rearrangement links TRBV7-2 to TRBJ1-2, with 8 bases matching TRBD1. The CDR3 spans 16 residues. With V trimmed by 1 base and J by 8 bases, 12 bases remained unmatched. The germline gives CDR1 SGHTA, CDR2 FQGNSA. The CDR3 region is CASSLDGTGGVEGYTF. DNA of the CDR3: TGTGCCAGCAGCTTAGATGGTACAGGGGGTGTAGAAGGCTACACCTTC.

This chain joins TRBV27 and TRBJ1-2; tentatively, D is TRBD1 (5 bases). Germline loops: CDR1 MNHEY, CDR2 SMNVEV (reference sequence). The length of the CDR3 is 13 residues. V lost 2 bases and J 6 bases, leaving 10 bases between the germline ends. CDR3 region: CASSLGGGDGYTF. The CDR3 DNA reads TGTGCCAGCAGTTTAGGGGGTGGGGATGGCTACACCTTC.

The J gene is TRBJ2-7, the V gene TRBV12-5; unclear D gene. The CDR3 is 11 amino acids. Deletions cut 4 bases from V and 3 bases from J, with 4 bases between. CDR1 LGHNT and CDR2 FRNRAP come from the germline V gene. The CDR3 nucleotides are TGTGCTAGTGGTTGGAACTACGAGCAGTACTTC. It specifies CASGWNYEQYF.

This sequence joins TRBV6-5 and TRBJ2-7; TRBD2 matches 8 bases. The CDR3 has 13 amino acids. The J segment lost 2 bases and the V segment lost 10 bases, leaving 7 bases of the junction unmatched. The germline gives CDR1 MNHEY, CDR2 SVGAGI. CDR3 DNA: TGTGCCACAAGCGGGGGCGAAACCTACGAGCAGTACTTC. Translation gives CATSGGETYEQYF.

CDR3 loop: CASSPGGGGYEQYF. In DNA form, the CDR3 reads TGTGCCAGCAGTCCCGGCGGGGGAGGCTACGAGCAGTACTTC. This chain uses TRBV6-6 with TRBJ2-7; TRBD2 matches 7 bases. Germline assignment: CDR1 MNHNY and CDR2 SVGAGI (reference sequence). The ends lost 5 bases at V and 3 bases at J; junction bases unmatched: 7. The CDR3 is 14 amino acids.

V usage is TRBV4-2 and J usage is TRBJ1-6, with D perhaps TRBD1 (5 bases). CDR1 LGHNA and CDR2 YNFKEQ come from the germline V gene. The V end lost 1 base, the J end lost 0 bases, and 10 bases lay between the germline ends. The CDR3 contains 17 residues. This CDR3 reads CASSQVQGGSYNSPLHF. CDR3 sequence (DNA): TGTGCCAGCAGCCAAGTTCAGGGTGGCTCCTATAATTCACCCCTCCACTTT.

The chain couples TRBV7-2 to TRBJ2-7; D not resolved. Deletions cut 5 bases from V and 3 bases from J, with 11 bases between. CDR1 and CDR2 from the germline V gene are SGHTA and FQGNSA. The length of the CDR3 is 13 residues. CDR3 sequence reads: CASSPLNGYEQYF. The DNA for the CDR3 is TGTGCCAGCAGCCCATTGAACGGCTACGAGCAGTACTTC.